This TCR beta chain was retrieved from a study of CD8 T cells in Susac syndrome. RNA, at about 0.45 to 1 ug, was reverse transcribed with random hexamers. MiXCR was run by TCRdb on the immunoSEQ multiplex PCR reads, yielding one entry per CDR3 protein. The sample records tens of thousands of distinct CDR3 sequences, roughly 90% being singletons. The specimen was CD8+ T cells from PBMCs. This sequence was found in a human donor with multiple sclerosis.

In DNA form, the CDR3 reads TGCAGCGTTGAAGATCCGGGACACCGGGAGGAAGGAAACACCATATATTTT. Amino acid sequence: CSVEDPGHREEGNTIYF. The chain is built from TRBV29-1 and TRBJ1-3; perhaps TRBD1 as D (6 bases). Trimming left V 0 bases short and J 4 bases short, with 19 bases between. This CDR3 contains 17 residues. CDR1 is SQVTM, CDR2 ANQGSEA, per germline.